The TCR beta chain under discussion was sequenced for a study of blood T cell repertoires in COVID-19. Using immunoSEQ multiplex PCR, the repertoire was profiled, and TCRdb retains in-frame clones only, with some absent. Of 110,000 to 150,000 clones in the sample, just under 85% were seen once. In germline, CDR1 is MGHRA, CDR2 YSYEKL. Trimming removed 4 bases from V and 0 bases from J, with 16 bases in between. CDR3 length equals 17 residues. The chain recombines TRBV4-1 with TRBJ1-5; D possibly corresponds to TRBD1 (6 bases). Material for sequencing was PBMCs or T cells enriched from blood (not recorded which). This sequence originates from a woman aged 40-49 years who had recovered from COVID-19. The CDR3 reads CASSRTPQGFSNQPQHF. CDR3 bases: TGCGCCAGCAGCCGTACCCCACAGGGCTTTAGCAATCAGCCCCAGCATTTT.